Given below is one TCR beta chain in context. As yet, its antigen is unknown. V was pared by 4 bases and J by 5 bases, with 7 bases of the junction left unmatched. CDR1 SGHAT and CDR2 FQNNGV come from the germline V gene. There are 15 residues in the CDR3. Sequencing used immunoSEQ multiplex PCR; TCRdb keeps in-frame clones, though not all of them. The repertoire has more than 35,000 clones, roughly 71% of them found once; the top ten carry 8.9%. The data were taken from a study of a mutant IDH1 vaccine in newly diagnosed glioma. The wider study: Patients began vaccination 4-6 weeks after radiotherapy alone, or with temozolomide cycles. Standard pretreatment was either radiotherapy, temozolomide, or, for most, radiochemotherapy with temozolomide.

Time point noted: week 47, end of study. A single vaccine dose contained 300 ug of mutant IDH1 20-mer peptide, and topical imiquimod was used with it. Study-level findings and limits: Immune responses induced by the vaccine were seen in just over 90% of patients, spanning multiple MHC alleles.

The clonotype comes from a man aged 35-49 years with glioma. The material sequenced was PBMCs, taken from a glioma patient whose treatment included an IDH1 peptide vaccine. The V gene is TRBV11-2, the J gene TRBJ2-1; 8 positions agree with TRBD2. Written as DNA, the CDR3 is TGTGCCAGCAGCTCTCCGGGACTAGGCGACAATGAGCAGTTCTTC. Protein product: CASSSPGLGDNEQFF.